A selection of T cell receptor beta chains follows, all from one sample in a study of T cells in Graves' hyperthyroidism and ophthalmopathy. TCRdb re-called the multiplex PCR reads with MiXCR, one entry per CDR3 protein. Of hundreds of thousands of distinct CDR3 sequences in the sample, 30% to 40% are singletons; the top ten hold roughly 30%. Sequencing used blood. These receptors all come from a woman between 40 and 50 years old with Graves' hyperthyroidism. Each CDR3 is given without its conserved first and last residue.

v_gene: TRBV16; CDR3aa: ASSQSRRGAF
v_gene: TRBV6-5; CDR3aa: ASSLLPDRRNNSPLH
v_gene: TRBV6-5; CDR3aa: ASSYSGVGEQY
v_gene: TRBV11-2; CDR3aa: ASSIQGSETQH
v_gene: TRBV6-1; CDR3aa: ASSEAADYEQY
v_gene: TRBV24-1; CDR3aa: ATSDAAGELF
v_gene: TRBV5-1; CDR3aa: ASSSAGEKLF
v_gene: TRBV20-1; CDR3aa: SARMSDTEAF
v_gene: TRBV12-3/TRBV12-4; CDR3aa: ASSRRGRQESGYGYT
v_gene: TRBV19; CDR3aa: ASSDRGESIQY
v_gene: TRBV12-3/TRBV12-4; CDR3aa: ASSLPGGGINSPLH
v_gene: TRBV7-8; CDR3aa: ASSLGPGAYEQY
v_gene: TRBV5-5; CDR3aa: ASSTFGQGNTEAF
v_gene: TRBV11-2; CDR3aa: ASSLGPGSAREKLF
v_gene: TRBV12-3/TRBV12-4; CDR3aa: ASSGRGQGNTIY
v_gene: TRBV27; CDR3aa: ASTTGGLGEKLF
v_gene: TRBV11-2; CDR3aa: ASSLLVSGRVGYEQY
v_gene: TRBV7-9; CDR3aa: ASSLSGYGTDTQY
v_gene: TRBV10-3; CDR3aa: AITGGTSGSEDTQY
v_gene: TRBV11-2; CDR3aa: ASSSRKAGSYEQY
v_gene: TRBV6-6; CDR3aa: ASSYRNANTGELF
v_gene: TRBV7-9; CDR3aa: ASSSGTPNTEAF
v_gene: TRBV2; CDR3aa: ASLILRGTGELF
v_gene: TRBV29-1; CDR3aa: SVKLRTGYEQY
v_gene: TRBV7-9; CDR3aa: ASSMRYTGDSPLH
v_gene: TRBV5-1; CDR3aa: ASSLGAGEYGYT
v_gene: TRBV6-2/TRBV6-3; CDR3aa: ASIPSIGELF
v_gene: TRBV12-3/TRBV12-4; CDR3aa: ASKPPGYRDTEAF
v_gene: TRBV7-2; CDR3aa: ASSQGANYGYT
v_gene: TRBV2; CDR3aa: ASREQGIWDQPQH
v_gene: TRBV19; CDR3aa: ASITGGGDYGYT
v_gene: TRBV20-1; CDR3aa: SARDLSGGAYNEH
v_gene: TRBV2; CDR3aa: ASSELWGPGSSYEQY
v_gene: TRBV10-3; CDR3aa: AAGGGTQNTEAF
v_gene: TRBV19; CDR3aa: ASSLRDSTNQPQH
v_gene: TRBV5-1; CDR3aa: ASSQGRALNQPQH
v_gene: TRBV5-1; CDR3aa: ASSLAPSGDAQETQY
v_gene: TRBV5-5; CDR3aa: AGGGNEQY
v_gene: TRBV7-2; CDR3aa: ASSLRPGASEQY
v_gene: TRBV10-3; CDR3aa: AVRSGLGTYT
v_gene: TRBV6-1; CDR3aa: ASSVGRGMAGANVLT
v_gene: TRBV10-3; CDR3aa: ATSGEDETQY
v_gene: TRBV7-8; CDR3aa: ASSSGGEGEKLF
v_gene: TRBV11-2; CDR3aa: ASRSTSGQGALEQY
v_gene: TRBV12-3/TRBV12-4; CDR3aa: ASSFDDSFNTEAF
v_gene: TRBV29-1; CDR3aa: SVEGDTVSYEQY
v_gene: TRBV28; CDR3aa: ASSGAGTADTEAF
v_gene: TRBV30; CDR3aa: AWTEFRTAEAF